The following is a T cell receptor (beta chain) sequence with its context. Between the trimmed V and J ends, which lost 1 base and 2 bases, there was a span of 8 bases. In germline, CDR1 is MDHEN, CDR2 SYDVKM. The CDR3 is 14 amino acids. Assay used: immunoSEQ multiplex PCR; TCRdb lists only in-frame clones, some missing. The profile shows around 140,000 clones, roughly 90% of them singletons. The sample comes from a study of control samples from healthy donors and cancer patients. The rearrangement links TRBV28 to TRBJ1-1; a weak D match, TRBD1 (6 bases). The sequence came from a woman between 45 and 60 years old in good health. Sequenced material: blood. The CDR3 DNA reads as TGTGCCAGCAGTTTATCGGGACAAAACACTGAAGCTTTCTTT. Translating gives CASSLSGQNTEAFF. Looking up the rest from reference TRBV28 and TRBJ1-1 gives the full variable domain: DVKVTQSSRYLVKRTGEKVFLECVQDMDHENMFWYRQDPGLGLRLIYFSYDVKMKEKGDIPEGYSVSREKKERFSLILESASTNQTSMYLCASSLSGQNTEAFFGQGTRLTVV.